This T cell receptor (beta chain) was sequenced during a study of T cell responses to AZD1222 COVID-19 vaccine. Profiling relied on immunoSEQ multiplex PCR, and the TCRdb table lists in-frame clones only, not all of them. The sample yields approximately 110,000 clones, just under 90% seen once. To note about this clone: The target antigen is unknown.

The study, taken as a whole, reports: Baseline serostatus was positive in only a handful of AZD1222 recipients. Females outnumbered males among donors, who were mostly white British; clonal diversity was possibly underestimated.

This clonotype originated in an adult in good health. Sequencing was performed on peripheral blood, taken on day 0 of AZD1222 vaccination.

The CDR3 region is CAISESRVTSGGSSYEQYF. CDR3 DNA: TGTGCCATCAGTGAGTCGCGGGTGACTAGCGGGGGAAGCTCCTACGAGCAGTACTTC. This sequence joins TRBV10-3 and TRBJ2-7; 12 bases line up with TRBD2. Germline CDR1 reads ENHRY; CDR2 reads SYGVKD. Unmatched junction bases numbered 9, after V lost 0 bases and J lost 0 bases. The CDR3 runs 19 residues.